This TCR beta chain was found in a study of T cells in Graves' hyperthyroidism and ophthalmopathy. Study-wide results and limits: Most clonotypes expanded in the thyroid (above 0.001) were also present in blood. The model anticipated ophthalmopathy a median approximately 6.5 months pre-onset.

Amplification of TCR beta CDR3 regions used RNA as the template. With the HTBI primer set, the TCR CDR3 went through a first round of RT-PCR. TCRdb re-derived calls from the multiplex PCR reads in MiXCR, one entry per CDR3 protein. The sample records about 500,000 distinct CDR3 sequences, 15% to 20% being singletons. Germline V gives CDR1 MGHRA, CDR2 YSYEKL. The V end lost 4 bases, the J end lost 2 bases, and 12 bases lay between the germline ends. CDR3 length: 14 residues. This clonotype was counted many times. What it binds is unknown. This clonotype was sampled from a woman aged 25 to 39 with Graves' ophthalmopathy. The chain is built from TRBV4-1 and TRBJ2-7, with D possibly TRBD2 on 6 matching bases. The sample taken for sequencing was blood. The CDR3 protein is CASSLRERTYEQYF. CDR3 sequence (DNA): TGCGCCAGCAGCCTCCGGGAGAGGACCTACGAGCAGTACTTC.